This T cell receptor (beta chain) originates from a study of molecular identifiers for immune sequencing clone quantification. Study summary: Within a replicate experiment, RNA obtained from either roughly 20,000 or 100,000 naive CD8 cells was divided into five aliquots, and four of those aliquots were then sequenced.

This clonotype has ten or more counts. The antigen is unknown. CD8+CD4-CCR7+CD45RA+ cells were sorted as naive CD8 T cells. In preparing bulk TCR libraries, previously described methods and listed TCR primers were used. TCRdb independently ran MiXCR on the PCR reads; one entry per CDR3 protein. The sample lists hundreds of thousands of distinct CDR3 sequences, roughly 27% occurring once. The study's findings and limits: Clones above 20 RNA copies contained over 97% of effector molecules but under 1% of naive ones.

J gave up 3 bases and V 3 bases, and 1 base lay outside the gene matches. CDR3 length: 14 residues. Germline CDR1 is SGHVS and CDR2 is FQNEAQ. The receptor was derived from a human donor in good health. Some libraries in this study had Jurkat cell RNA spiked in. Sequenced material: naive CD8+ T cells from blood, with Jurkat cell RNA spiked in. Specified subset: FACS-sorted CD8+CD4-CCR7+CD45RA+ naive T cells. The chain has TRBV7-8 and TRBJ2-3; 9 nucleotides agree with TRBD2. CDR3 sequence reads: CASSFSGGTDTQYF. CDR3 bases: TGTGCCAGCAGCTTTAGCGGGGGAACAGATACGCAGTATTTT. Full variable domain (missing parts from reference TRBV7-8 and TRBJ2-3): GAGVSQSPRYKVAKRGQDVALRCDPISGHVSLFWYQQALGQGPEFLTYFQNEAQLDKSGLPSDRFFAERPEGSVSTLKIQRTQQEDSAVYLCASSFSGGTDTQYFGPGTRLTVL.